A single sample gave rise to the 27 T cell receptor beta chains below, sequenced in a study of regulatory T cells in long-lasting Graves disease. Sample time point: persistent/refractory GD, antithyroid drugs over 5 years with positive TRAb. From RNA extracted from PBMCs, the TCR library was made. Combining iRepertoire HTBI primers with Arm-PCR of CDR3 regions, the authors built TCR beta libraries. Each CDR3 protein gets one entry after TCRdb re-called the multiplex PCR reads with MiXCR. The sample lists about 430,000 distinct CDR3 sequences, approximately 22% occurring once. This specimen was peripheral blood mononuclear cells (PBMCs), taken when the disease was refractory, from a patient treated with antithyroid drugs. Every receptor here comes from a female donor with Graves disease.

The chain recombines TRBV19 with TRBJ2-2; weak D call: TRBD1 (6 bases). Germline-derived CDR1 and CDR2 are LNHDA and SQIVND (reference sequence). This CDR3 is 13 amino acids long. V was clipped by 5 bases and J by 6 bases, with 10 bases between them. The CDR3, as DNA: TGTGCCAGTAGTCCGTGGACAGCCGGGGAGCTGTTTTTT. It codes for CASSPWTAGELFF. The complete variable domain, with remaining parts taken from reference TRBV19 and TRBJ2-2, reads DGGITQSPKYLFRKEGQNVTLSCEQNLNHDAMYWYRQDPGQGLRLIYYSQIVNDFQKGDIAEGYSVSREKKESFPLTVTSAQKNPTAFYLCASSPWTAGELFFGEGSRLTVL.

This chain connects TRBV5-1 to TRBJ1-5; D is unclear. This CDR3 region has 13 residues. V lost 4 bases and J lost 7, with 12 bases in between. The germline CDR1 and CDR2 sequences are SGHRS and YFSETQ. The CDR3 DNA is TGCGCCAGCAGCCCCCCCGAGGGACAGCCCCAGCATTTT. This gives the protein CASSPPEGQPQHF.

This clonotype was seen at least ten times. The rearrangement joins TRBV7-9 to TRBJ2-7, with 7 bases lining up with TRBD2. Per the germline V gene, CDR1 is SEHNR and CDR2 is FQNEAQ (reference sequence). The V and J ends lost 5 bases and 1 base, in that order; junction bases with no gene match: 14. The CDR3 totals 17 residues. The CDR3 region has the DNA TGTGCCAGCAGCAAGCGGGAAATCCGGGACTCATCCTACGAGCAGTACTTC. Its translation: CASSKREIRDSSYEQYF.

This clonotype was seen a handful of times. The genes are TRBV20-1 and TRBJ1-5; D unresolved. V was pared by 2 bases and J by 0 bases, with 8 bases between. Germline assignment: CDR1 DFQATT and CDR2 SNEGSKA (reference sequence). The CDR3 spans 14 residues. The CDR3 region is CSARRQASNQPQHF. The CDR3 nucleotides read TGCAGTGCTAGAAGGCAGGCTAGCAATCAGCCCCAGCATTTT.

The table lists this clonotype with a few counts. This sequence joins TRBV4-1 and TRBJ2-2, with D perhaps matching TRBD1 (6 bases). Trimming stripped 1 base from V and 6 bases from J, with 9 bases between. The germline V gene encodes CDR1 MGHRA and CDR2 YSYEKL. The CDR3 runs 14 residues. The CDR3 DNA follows: TGCGCCAGCAGCCAAGTCCAGGGGTCCGGGGAGCTGTTTTTT. Translated: CASSQVQGSGELFF.

This clonotype was detected only a few times. The chain couples TRBV5-1 to TRBJ1-4; no firm D call. The CDR3 extends over 17 amino acids. Germline lookup yields CDR1 SGHRS and CDR2 YFSETQ. Trimming cost V 0 bases and J 3 bases, with 15 bases left between them. CDR3 nucleotide sequence: TGCGCCAGCAGCTTGGGACACTTTACTCCAGCTAATGAAAAACTGTTTTTT. Translation: CASSLGHFTPANEKLFF.

This chain uses TRBV14 with TRBJ2-7, with 8 bases matching TRBD1. Losses at the gene ends were 4 bases for V and 5 bases for J; bases not matched to a gene: 4. Looked up from germline, CDR1 is SGHDN and CDR2 is FVKESK. CDR3 length equals 13 residues. The CDR3 loop is CASSPRGHDEQYF. The CDR3 DNA reads as TGTGCCAGCAGCCCCAGGGGGCACGACGAGCAGTACTTC.

This clonotype has a handful of counts. CDR3 DNA sequence: TGCAGCGTTGAAGAGGATTCCACAGGGTTCACCGGGGAGCTGTTTTTT. It is translated as CSVEEDSTGFTGELFF. The genes are TRBV29-1 and TRBJ2-2; perhaps TRBD1 as D (6 bases). The CDR3 loop spans 16 amino acids. V dropped 0 bases and J dropped 4 bases, with 15 bases sitting between them. Per germline, CDR1 SQVTM and CDR2 ANQGSEA.

This clonotype was counted ten times or more. V and J are TRBV7-2 and TRBJ2-7; 12 bases line up with TRBD2. The ends lost 5 bases at V and 6 bases at J; junction bases unmatched: 8. Germline CDR1 and CDR2: SGHTA and FQGNSA. The CDR3 length is 15 residues. In nucleotides, the CDR3 is TGTGCCAGCAGCCGCGGACTAGCGGGAACGGGCGAGCAGTACTTC. Amino acid sequence: CASSRGLAGTGEQYF. Based on the CDR3 plus reference TRBV7-2 and TRBJ2-7, the full variable domain is GAGVSQSPSNKVTEKGKDVELRCDPISGHTALYWYRQSLGQGLEFLIYFQGNSAPDKSGLPSDRFSAERTGGSVSTLTIQRTQQEDSAVYLCASSRGLAGTGEQYFGPGTRLTVT.

This clonotype has only a few counts. This chain connects TRBV20-1 to TRBJ2-7; the D gene is possibly TRBD1 (6 bases). CDR1 and CDR2 (germline): DFQATT, SNEGSKA (reference sequence). The V end lost 1 base, the J end lost 7 bases, and 14 bases lay between the germline ends. The CDR3 has 13 residues. The CDR3 nucleotides read TGCAGTGCTAGAGGTGGGGGCTGGGGTGAGCAGTACTTC. Translated, it gives CSARGGGWGEQYF.

V and J are TRBV20-1 and TRBJ2-3; D is undetermined. CDR1 and CDR2 from the germline V gene are DFQATT and SNEGSKA (reference sequence). V lost 3 bases to trimming and J lost 2 bases, with 12 bases between them. The CDR3 is 14 amino acids. The CDR3 DNA follows: TGCAGTGCTAGTCACCCCCGGATCACAGATACGCAGTATTTT. Its translation: CSASHPRITDTQYF.

V and J are TRBV11-1 and TRBJ2-7; 14 nucleotides align to TRBD2. V dropped 5 bases and J dropped 3; count of bases not matched to a gene: 15. CDR1 SGHAT and CDR2 FQDESV come from the germline V gene (reference sequence). This CDR3 region has 19 residues. This CDR3 reads CASSPTRTSGRPLVYEQYF. As DNA, the CDR3 is TGTGCCAGCAGCCCGACCAGGACTAGCGGGAGGCCCCTTGTCTACGAGCAGTACTTC.

The chain recombines TRBV10-2 with TRBJ2-5; maybe TRBD2 (5 bases). Germline CDR1 and CDR2: WSHSY and SAAADI. This CDR3 comprises 16 residues. V shed 2 bases and J shed 2 bases, with 15 bases lying between them. The CDR3 nucleotides read TGCGCCAGCAGTGAGAGGGAGCGGCTAACACAAGAGACCCAGTACTTC. It yields the protein CASSERERLTQETQYF.

This clonotype was counted ten times or more. V usage is TRBV2 and J usage is TRBJ1-5; D is perhaps TRBD1 (6 bases). CDR3 length: 13 amino acids. CDR1 is SNHLY and CDR2 is FYNNEI in the germline V gene. V shed 7 bases and J shed 5 bases, with 12 bases lying between them. The CDR3 nucleotides are TGTGCCAGCATACAGGGTGCTGATCAGCCCCAGCATTTT. This translates into CASIQGADQPQHF.

This clonotype was seen repeatedly, ten times or more. The chain links TRBV2 to TRBJ2-4; no clear D. Trimming stripped 7 bases from V and 9 bases from J, with 19 bases between. CDR3 length: 14 residues. Germline V gene sequence: CDR1 SNHLY, CDR2 FYNNEI. The DNA for the CDR3 is TGTGCCAGCACCGAGAGGACCCTGGAAGGCATTCAGTACTTC. It specifies CASTERTLEGIQYF.

The gene calls are TRBV6-1 and TRBJ1-5; no firm D call. Germline lookup yields CDR1 MNHNS and CDR2 SASEGT. The V and J ends lost 9 bases and 7 bases respectively, with 7 bases between them. The CDR3 is 10 residues long. CDR3 sequence: CASGQQPQHF. CDR3 sequence (DNA): TGTGCCAGTGGTCAACAGCCCCAGCATTTT.

This clonotype was observed a few times. The chain recombines TRBV2 with TRBJ2-3, with D perhaps TRBD2 (5 bases). This CDR3 is built from 16 residues. In germline, CDR1 is SNHLY, CDR2 FYNNEI. Trimming left V 2 bases short and J 3 bases short, with 15 bases between. The chain's CDR3 is CASSENLSTSTDTQYF. For the CDR3, the DNA is TGTGCCAGCAGTGAAAATCTAAGCACTAGTACAGATACGCAGTATTTT.

This clonotype was counted at least ten times. An end of the junction differs from the germline gene, which may be a read error. This chain joins TRBV2 and TRBJ2-5; 10 bases are shared with TRBD2. The CDR3 runs 14 residues. Germline V CDR1 and CDR2: SNHLY, FYNNEI. The CDR3 bases are TGTGCCAGCACTGAAACAGCGGGAGGGAAGACCCAGTACTTC. This gives the protein CASTETAGGKTQYF. The full variable domain, completed using reference TRBV2 and TRBJ2-5, is EPEVTQTPSHQVTQMGQEVILRCVPISNHLYFYWYRQILGQKVEFLVSFYNNEISEKSEIFDDQFSVERPDGSNFTLKIRSTKLEDSAMYFCASTETAGGKTQYFGPGTRLLVL.

The sample holds many counts of this clonotype. This rearrangement joins TRBV28 to TRBJ1-2; D not certain. V lost 1 base and J 1 base, leaving 10 bases between the germline ends. In germline, CDR1 is MDHEN, CDR2 SYDVKM. CDR3 length: 15 amino acids. The CDR3 DNA is TGTGCCAGCAGTTTATCGAGGCGGGTTAACTATGGCTACACCTTC. It yields the protein CASSLSRRVNYGYTF.

This clonotype has ten or more counts. This chain joins TRBV2 and TRBJ1-6, with unresolved D. This CDR3 has 13 amino acids. CDR1 SNHLY and CDR2 FYNNEI come from the germline V gene. V shed 3 bases and J shed 10 bases, with 10 bases lying between them. The CDR3 is CASSEEGLSPLHF. In DNA, the CDR3 is TGTGCCAGCAGTGAGGAGGGCCTGTCACCCCTCCACTTT.

This clonotype was seen repeatedly, ten times or more. J is TRBJ2-5 and V is TRBV11-1; D remains unclear. The CDR3 extends over 14 amino acids. Germline CDR1 and CDR2: SGHAT and FQDESV (reference sequence). Between the trimmed V and J ends, which lost 1 base and 2 bases, there was a span of 8 bases. The CDR3 sequence: CASSLEAVQETQYF. CDR3 DNA sequence: TGTGCCAGCAGCTTAGAGGCAGTACAAGAGACCCAGTACTTC.

This chain links TRBV6-1 with TRBJ1-5; TRBD1 matches at 9 bases. CDR1 and CDR2 (germline): MNHNS, SASEGT. After removal of 2 bases from V and 1 base from J, the junction contained 0 bases not matched to a gene. The CDR3 consists of 15 residues. CDR3 sequence (DNA): TGTGCCAGCAGTGAAACAGGGGGCAGCAATCAGCCCCAGCATTTT. Its protein is CASSETGGSNQPQHF.

This chain joins TRBV6-1 and TRBJ2-5; 7 bases match TRBD1. V dropped 5 bases and J dropped 5; count of bases not matched to a gene: 11. The CDR3 spans 15 residues. Germline CDR1 reads MNHNS; CDR2 reads SASEGT. The chain's CDR3 is CASSLLTGLRETQYF. The DNA of the CDR3 is TGTGCCAGCAGTCTGTTGACAGGGCTCAGGGAGACCCAGTACTTC.

The sample holds many counts of this clonotype. The chain is built from TRBV11-3 and TRBJ2-2; 8 nucleotides align to TRBD2. The V and J ends lost 4 bases and 6 bases, in that order; junction bases with no gene match: 10. The CDR3 extends over 16 amino acids. The germline gives CDR1 SGHNT, CDR2 YENEEA. CDR3 sequence: CASSSIAGTASGELFF. Here the CDR3 DNA reads TGTGCCAGCAGCTCCATAGCGGGGACCGCTTCCGGGGAGCTGTTTTTT.

This clonotype was seen a few times. This chain connects TRBV30 to TRBJ2-1, with 7 bases lining up with TRBD1. Per the germline V gene, CDR1 is GTSNPN and CDR2 is SVGIG (reference sequence). The CDR3 is 13 residues long. With V trimmed by 8 bases and J by 8 bases, 12 bases remained unmatched. CDR3 nucleotide sequence: TGTGCCGGACGACAGGGCGCTCTCTATGAGCAGTTCTTC. Amino acid sequence: CAGRQGALYEQFF.

This clonotype showed up many times. The chain recombines TRBV2 with TRBJ2-5; 12 nucleotides agree with TRBD2. The CDR3 spans 17 residues. V dropped 2 bases and J dropped 2; count of bases not matched to a gene: 6. Germline CDR1 reads SNHLY; CDR2 reads FYNNEI. The CDR3 sequence: CASSETLTSGSQETQYF. DNA of the CDR3: TGTGCCAGCAGTGAAACCCTGACTAGCGGGAGTCAAGAGACCCAGTACTTC.

This clonotype was detected only a few times. This chain joins TRBV3-1 and TRBJ1-3; D is perhaps TRBD1 (6 bases). Germline V gene lookup returns CDR1 LGHDT and CDR2 YNNKEL (reference sequence). The V and J ends lost 5 bases and 0 bases respectively, with 11 bases between them. This CDR3 has 15 residues. CDR3 sequence reads: CASSSGQNSGNTIYF. CDR3 DNA sequence: TGTGCCAGCAGCTCCGGACAGAACTCTGGAAACACCATATATTTT.